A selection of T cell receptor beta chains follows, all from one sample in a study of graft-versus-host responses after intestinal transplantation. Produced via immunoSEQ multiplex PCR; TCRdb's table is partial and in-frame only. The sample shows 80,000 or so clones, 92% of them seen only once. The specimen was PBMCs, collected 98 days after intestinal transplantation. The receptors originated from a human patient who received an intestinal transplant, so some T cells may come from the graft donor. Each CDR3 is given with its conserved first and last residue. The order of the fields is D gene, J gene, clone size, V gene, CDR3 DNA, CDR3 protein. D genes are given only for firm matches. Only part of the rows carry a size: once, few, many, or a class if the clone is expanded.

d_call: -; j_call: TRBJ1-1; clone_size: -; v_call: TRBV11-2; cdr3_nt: TGTGCCAGCAGCCCACTCGGGGGCCGCTTGAACACTGAAGCTTTCTTT; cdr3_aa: CASSPLGGRLNTEAFF
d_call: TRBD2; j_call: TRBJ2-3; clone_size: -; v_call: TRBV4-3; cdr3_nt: TGCGCCAGCAGCTCACTAGCGGGGGGGGCGGGTCGCACAGATACGCAGTATTTT; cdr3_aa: CASSSLAGGAGRTDTQYF
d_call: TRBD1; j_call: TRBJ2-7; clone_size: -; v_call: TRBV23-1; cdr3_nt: TGCGCCAGCAGTCAATCAGAGTGCGAATCTCCGCCCGGGACAGGGAAGAACGAGCAGTACTTC; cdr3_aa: CASSQSECESPPGTGKNEQYF
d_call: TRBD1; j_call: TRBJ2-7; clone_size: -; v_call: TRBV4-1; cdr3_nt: TGCGCCAGCAGCCAACCGGGACAGGGGAGTTACGAGCAGTACTTC; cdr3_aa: CASSQPGQGSYEQYF
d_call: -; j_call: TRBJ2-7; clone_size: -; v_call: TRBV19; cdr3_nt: TGTGCCAGTAGTATAGGAGGCAGCTACGAGCAGTACTTC; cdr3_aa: CASSIGGSYEQYF
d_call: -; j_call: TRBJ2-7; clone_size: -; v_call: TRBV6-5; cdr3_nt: TGTGCCAGCAGTGGGTCCGACAGAATTACGACCGAGCAGTACTTC; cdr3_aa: CASSGSDRITTEQYF
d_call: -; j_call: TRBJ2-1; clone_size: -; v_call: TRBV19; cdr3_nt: TGTGCCAGTAGTATAGCCGGTAGCTCCTACAATGAGCAGTTCTTC; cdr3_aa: CASSIAGSSYNEQFF
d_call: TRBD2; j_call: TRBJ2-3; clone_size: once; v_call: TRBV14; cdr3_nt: TGTGCCAGCAGCAACCTAGCGGGCGGTAAAGATACGCAGTATTTT; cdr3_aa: CASSNLAGGKDTQYF
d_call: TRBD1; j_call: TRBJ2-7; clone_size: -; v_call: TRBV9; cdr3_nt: TGTGCCAGCAGCGTATCAGGGGGCTACGAGCAGTACTTC; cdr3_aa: CASSVSGGYEQYF
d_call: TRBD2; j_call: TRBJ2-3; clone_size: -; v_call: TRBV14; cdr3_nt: TGTGCCAGCAGCCGGAACGCTAGCGGGGGCCCCTCAGATACGCAGTATTTT; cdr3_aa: CASSRNASGGPSDTQYF
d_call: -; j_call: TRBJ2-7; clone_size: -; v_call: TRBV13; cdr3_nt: TGTGCCAGCAGCCAAATTGGCGAGCAGTACTTC; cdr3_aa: CASSQIGEQYF
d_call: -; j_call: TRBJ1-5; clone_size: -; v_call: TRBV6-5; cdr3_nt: TGTGCCAGCAGCCGCAGGGAAAACCAGCCCCAGCATTTT; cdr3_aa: CASSRRENQPQHF
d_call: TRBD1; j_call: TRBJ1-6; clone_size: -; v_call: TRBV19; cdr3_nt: TGTGCCAGTAGTGCCTACAGGGGAGCTAATTCACCCCTCCACTTT; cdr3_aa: CASSAYRGANSPLHF
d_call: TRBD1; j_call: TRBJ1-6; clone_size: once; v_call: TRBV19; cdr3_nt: TGTGTCAGTAGTCCGAGGGACAGAGCCAATTCACCCCTCCACTTT; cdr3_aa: CVSSPRDRANSPLHF
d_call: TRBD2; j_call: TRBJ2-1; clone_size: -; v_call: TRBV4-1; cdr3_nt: TGCGCCAGCAGCCAAGGGACTAGCGGGTACAATGAGCAGTTCTTC; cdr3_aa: CASSQGTSGYNEQFF
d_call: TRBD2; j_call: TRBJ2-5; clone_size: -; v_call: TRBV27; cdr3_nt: TGTGCCAGCAGGATTTCAGCGGGAGTAACCGAGACCCAGTACTTC; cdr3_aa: CASRISAGVTETQYF
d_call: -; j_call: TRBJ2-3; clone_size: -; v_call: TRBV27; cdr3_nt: TGTGCCAGCAGTTTATCACTGGACAGCACAGATACGCAGTATTTT; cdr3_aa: CASSLSLDSTDTQYF
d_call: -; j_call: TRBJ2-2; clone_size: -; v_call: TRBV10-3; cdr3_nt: TGTGCCATCAGTGAGTCGAAAGGGGTCGACACCGGGGAGCTGTTTTTT; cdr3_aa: CAISESKGVDTGELFF
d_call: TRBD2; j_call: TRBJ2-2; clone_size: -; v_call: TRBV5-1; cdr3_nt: TGCGCCAGCAGCTCATCCGGGACTAGCGGCACCGGGGAGCTGTTTTTT; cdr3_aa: CASSSSGTSGTGELFF
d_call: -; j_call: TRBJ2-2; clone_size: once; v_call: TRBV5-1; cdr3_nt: TGCGCCAGCAGCTTGTGGGGGATCGGGGAGCTGTTTTTT; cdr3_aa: CASSLWGIGELFF
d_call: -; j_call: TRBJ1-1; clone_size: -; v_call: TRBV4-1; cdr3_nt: TGCGCCAGCAGCCAAGAACCGCAGGGTGGGAGAAACACTGAAGCTTTCTTT; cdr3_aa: CASSQEPQGGRNTEAFF
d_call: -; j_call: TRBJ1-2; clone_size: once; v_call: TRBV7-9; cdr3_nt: TGTGCCAGCAGCCCACAGGGAATTAACTATGGCTACACCTTC; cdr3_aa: CASSPQGINYGYTF
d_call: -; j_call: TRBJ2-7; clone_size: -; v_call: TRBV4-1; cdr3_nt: TGCGCCAGCAGCCAAGAGGACAGACTTTATGAGCAGTACTTC; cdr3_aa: CASSQEDRLYEQYF
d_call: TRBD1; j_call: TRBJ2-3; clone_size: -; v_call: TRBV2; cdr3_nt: TGTGCCAGTAACCGGGACAGGGTCACAGATACGCAGTATTTT; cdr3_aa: CASNRDRVTDTQYF
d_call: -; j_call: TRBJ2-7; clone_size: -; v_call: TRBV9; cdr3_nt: TGTGCCAGCAGCGTAGGTAGCCTCTCCTACGAGCAGTACTTC; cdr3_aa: CASSVGSLSYEQYF
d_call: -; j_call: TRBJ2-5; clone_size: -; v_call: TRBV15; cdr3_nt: TGTGCCACCAGCGGACACGGGCACGACCTCCAAGAGACCCAGTACTTC; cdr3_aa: CATSGHGHDLQETQYF
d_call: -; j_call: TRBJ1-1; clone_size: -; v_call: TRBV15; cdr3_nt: TGTGCCACCAGCAGAGTAAATTCGGGGAACACTGAAGCTTTCTTT; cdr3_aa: CATSRVNSGNTEAFF
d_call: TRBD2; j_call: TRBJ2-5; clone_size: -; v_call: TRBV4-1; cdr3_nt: TGCGCCAGCAGCCCCGTGGGTCGCGGGAGTAGGGAGACCCAGTACTTC; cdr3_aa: CASSPVGRGSRETQYF
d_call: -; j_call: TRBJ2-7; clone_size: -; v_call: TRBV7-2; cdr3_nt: TGTGCCAGCAGCTTAGGGGCCTATGCCTACGAGCAGTACTTC; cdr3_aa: CASSLGAYAYEQYF
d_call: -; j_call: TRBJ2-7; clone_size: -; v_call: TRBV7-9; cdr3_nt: TGTGCCAGCAGCTTAACTCTGGACACCTACGAGCAGTACTTC; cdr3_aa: CASSLTLDTYEQYF
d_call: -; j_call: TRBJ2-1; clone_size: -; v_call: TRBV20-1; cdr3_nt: TGCAGTGCGGTTAATGAGCAGTTCTTC; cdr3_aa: CSAVNEQFF
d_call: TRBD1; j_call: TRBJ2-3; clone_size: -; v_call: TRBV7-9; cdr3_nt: TGTGCCAGCAGCTTAGAACGACAGGGGGCAGATACGCAGTATTTT; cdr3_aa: CASSLERQGADTQYF
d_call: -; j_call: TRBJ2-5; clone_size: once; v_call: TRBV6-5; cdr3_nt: TGTGCCAGCAGCGCCGAAAAGACCCAGTACTTC; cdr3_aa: CASSAEKTQYF
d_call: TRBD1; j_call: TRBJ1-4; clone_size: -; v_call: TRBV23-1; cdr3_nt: TGCGCCAGCAGCCGCCCAGACAGGGGCACTAATGAAAAACTGTTTTTT; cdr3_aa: CASSRPDRGTNEKLFF
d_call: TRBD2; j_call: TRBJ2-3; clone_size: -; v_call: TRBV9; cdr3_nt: TGTGCCAGCAGCGACGCCACCGAGCGGGGGGGCCCAGATACGCAGTATTTT; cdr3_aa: CASSDATERGGPDTQYF
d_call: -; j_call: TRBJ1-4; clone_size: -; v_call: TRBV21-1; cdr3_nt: TGTGCCAGCACCGGACAGAATGAAAAACTGTTTTTT; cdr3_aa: CASTGQNEKLFF
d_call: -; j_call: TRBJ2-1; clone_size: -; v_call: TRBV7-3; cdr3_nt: TGTGCCAGCAGCCTACCCCCTCACAATGAGCAGTTCTTC; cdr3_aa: CASSLPPHNEQFF
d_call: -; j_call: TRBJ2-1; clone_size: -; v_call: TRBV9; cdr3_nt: TGTGCCAGCAGCCCTCCTGGGTACAATGAGCAGTTCTTC; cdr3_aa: CASSPPGYNEQFF
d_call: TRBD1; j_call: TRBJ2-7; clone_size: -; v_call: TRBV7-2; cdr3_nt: TGTGCCAGCAGTCCCCGGCGGACAGGTTTCTACGAGCAGTACTTC; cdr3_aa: CASSPRRTGFYEQYF
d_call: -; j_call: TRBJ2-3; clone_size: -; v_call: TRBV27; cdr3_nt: TGTGCCAGCAGTCCTCGGGGAGTTGTGGGGGCTGGGTGGGGTTGGACTCAAGATACGCAGTATTTT; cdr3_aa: CASSPRGVVGAGWGWTQDTQYF
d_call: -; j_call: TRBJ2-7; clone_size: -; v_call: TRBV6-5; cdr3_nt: TGTGCCAGCAGTTACTCGATGGGCTACGAGCAGTACTTC; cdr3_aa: CASSYSMGYEQYF
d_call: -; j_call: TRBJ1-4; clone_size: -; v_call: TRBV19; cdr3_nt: TGTGCCAGTAGTTCACGTTATGAAAAACTGTTTTTT; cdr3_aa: CASSSRYEKLFF
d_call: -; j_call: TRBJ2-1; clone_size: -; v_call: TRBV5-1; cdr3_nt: TGCGCCAGCAGCTTGCCACGGGAGATCTACAATGAGCAGTTCTTC; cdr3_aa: CASSLPREIYNEQFF
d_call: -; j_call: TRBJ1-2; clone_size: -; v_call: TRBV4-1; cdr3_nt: TGCGCCAGCAGCCAGACAGAGCAAGGCTACACCTTC; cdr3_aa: CASSQTEQGYTF
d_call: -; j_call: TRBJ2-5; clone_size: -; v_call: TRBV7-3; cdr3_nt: TGTGCCAGCGCCTTTAGCGTACAAGAGACCCAGTACTTC; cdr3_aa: CASAFSVQETQYF
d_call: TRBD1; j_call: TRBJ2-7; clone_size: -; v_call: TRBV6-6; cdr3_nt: TGTGCCAGCAGTCCCGGGACAGGGGTGTCCTACGAGCAGTACTTC; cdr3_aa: CASSPGTGVSYEQYF
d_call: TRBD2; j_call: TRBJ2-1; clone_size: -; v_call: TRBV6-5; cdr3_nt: TGTGCCAGCAGTTACTCTCGACTAGCTGATGAGCAGTTCTTC; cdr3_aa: CASSYSRLADEQFF
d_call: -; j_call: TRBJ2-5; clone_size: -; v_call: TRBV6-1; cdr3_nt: TGTGCCAGCAGTGAAGTCGCCCTTAGGGGAGAGACCCAGTACTTC; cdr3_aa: CASSEVALRGETQYF
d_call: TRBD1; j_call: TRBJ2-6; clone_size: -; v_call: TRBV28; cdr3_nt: TGTGCCAGCAGTCGACAGGGGGCAGGGGCCAACGTCCTGACTTTC; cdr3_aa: CASSRQGAGANVLTF
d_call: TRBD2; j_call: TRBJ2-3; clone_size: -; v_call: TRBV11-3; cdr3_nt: TGTGCCAGCAGCTTAGGGCAGCGGGAGTCTCCAGATACGCAGTATTTT; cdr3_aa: CASSLGQRESPDTQYF
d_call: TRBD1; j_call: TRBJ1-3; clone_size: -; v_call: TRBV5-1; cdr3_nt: TGCGCCAGCAGCTTGGCAGGGGGCGCTGGAAACACCATATATTTT; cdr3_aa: CASSLAGGAGNTIYF
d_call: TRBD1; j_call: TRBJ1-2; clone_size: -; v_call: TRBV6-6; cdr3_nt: TGTGCCAGCAGAGGGATTGCCAGGGGGAAGAACTATGGCTACACCTTC; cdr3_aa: CASRGIARGKNYGYTF
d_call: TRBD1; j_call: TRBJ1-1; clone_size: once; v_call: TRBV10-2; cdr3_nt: TGCGCCAGCAGTGACCCCGGGACAGCCAAGTTTCCAGCTTTCTTT; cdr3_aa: CASSDPGTAKFPAFF
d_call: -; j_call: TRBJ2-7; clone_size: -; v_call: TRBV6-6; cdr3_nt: TGTGCCAGCAGTTATAACACCTACGAGCAGTACTTC; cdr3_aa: CASSYNTYEQYF
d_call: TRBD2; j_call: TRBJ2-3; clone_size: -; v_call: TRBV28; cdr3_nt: TGTGCCAGCAGTTTAGCGGGAGTCATAGATACGCAGTATTTT; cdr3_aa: CASSLAGVIDTQYF